The 14 T cell receptor beta chains below were found in one sample sequenced in a study of T cell responses to AZD1222 COVID-19 vaccine. Clones were sequenced by immunoSEQ multiplex PCR, and TCRdb holds only the in-frame ones, with some missing. The table shows 95,000 to 130,000 clones, with 80% to 90% occurring only once. The material was peripheral blood, obtained on day 0 of MenACWY control vaccination. The receptors originated from an adult in good health.

The chain couples TRBV7-9 to TRBJ1-3; D call uncertain. V was trimmed by 5 bases and J by 5 bases, leaving 10 bases between them. This CDR3 is 13 amino acids long. The germline CDR1 and CDR2 sequences are SEHNR and FQNEAQ (reference sequence). CDR3 nucleotides: TGTGCCAGCAGCGCATCCCCTAGAAACACCATATATTTT. Protein sequence: CASSASPRNTIYF.

The chain joins TRBV28 to TRBJ2-1; 7 nucleotides align to TRBD1. CDR1 and CDR2 (germline): MDHEN, SYDVKM. The CDR3 contains 12 residues. The junction had 6 bases not matched to a gene; V was cut back by 6 bases and J by 10 bases. The CDR3 reads CASSETGNEQFF. CDR3 DNA sequence: TGTGCCAGCAGCGAGACAGGGAACGAGCAGTTCTTC.

The CDR3 region is CSVLRDSYEQYF. The CDR3 region has the DNA TGCAGCGTCCTCAGGGATTCCTACGAGCAGTACTTC. The chain uses TRBV29-1 and TRBJ2-7, with D possibly being TRBD1 (5 bases). Germline lookup yields CDR1 SQVTM and CDR2 ANQGSEA. V was shortened by 6 bases and J by 1 base, with 10 bases between the two germline ends. This CDR3 has 12 amino acids.

The V call is TRBV7-3, the J call TRBJ2-3; 10 bases are shared with TRBD2. J gave up 2 bases and V 6 bases, and 5 bases lay outside the gene matches. This CDR3 comprises 15 residues. The germline V gene encodes CDR1 SGHTA and CDR2 FQGTGA. The CDR3 DNA follows: TGTGCCAGCAGTTTTAGCGGGGGGTTCACAGATACGCAGTATTTT. Its protein product is CASSFSGGFTDTQYF. Together with reference TRBV7-3 and TRBJ2-3, the CDR3 gives the full variable domain: GAGVSQTPSNKVTEKGKYVELRCDPISGHTALYWYRQSLGQGPEFLIYFQGTGAADDSGLPNDRFFAVRPEGSVSTLKIQRTERGDSAVYLCASSFSGGFTDTQYFGPGTRLTVL.

The V call is TRBV3-1 (or the pseudogene TRBV3-2), the J call TRBJ2-1; 10 positions match TRBD2. Germline CDR1 is LGHDT and CDR2 is YNNKEL (reference sequence). V lost 3 bases to trimming and J lost 4 bases; unmatched junction nucleotides: 12. The CDR3 is made up of 18 amino acids. The chain's CDR3 is CASSHPRLAGGPYNEQFF. CDR3 in DNA: TGTGCCAGCAGCCATCCCCGTTTAGCGGGGGGCCCATACAATGAGCAGTTCTTC.

V usage is TRBV24-1 and J usage is TRBJ1-2, with no clear D. Germline CDR1 and CDR2: KGHDR and SFDVKD. The CDR3 loop spans 12 amino acids. Trimming removed 3 bases from V and 4 bases from J, with 5 bases in between. The CDR3 sequence is CATSDPLYGYTF. CDR3 coding DNA: TGTGCCACCAGTGATCCCCTCTATGGCTACACCTTC.

The chain uses TRBV5-1 and TRBJ2-5; weak D call: TRBD1 (5 bases). The V end lost 4 bases, the J end lost 5 bases, and 18 bases lay between the germline ends. The CDR3 loop spans 15 amino acids. The V gene's germline CDR1 is SGHRS and CDR2 YFSETQ. This CDR3 reads CASSVGLRGWETQYF. CDR3 DNA: TGCGCCAGCAGCGTTGGCCTAAGGGGATGGGAGACCCAGTACTTC.

The table lists this clone with a few counts. This sequence joins TRBV3-1 (or the pseudogene TRBV3-2) and TRBJ1-5; no reliable D call. The CDR3 consists of 14 residues. V lost 1 base to trimming and J lost 0 bases, with 4 bases between them. The germline CDR1 and CDR2 sequences are LGHDT and YNNKEL (reference sequence). This CDR3 is CASSQADSNQPQHF. CDR3 DNA: TGTGCCAGCAGCCAAGCCGATAGCAATCAGCCCCAGCATTTT.

V is TRBV10-3 and J is TRBJ1-3, with unresolved D. V was cut by 0 bases and J by 3 bases, with 6 bases left in between. Germline CDR1 and CDR2: ENHRY and SYGVKD. The CDR3 sequence is 14 residues long. For the CDR3, the DNA is TGTGCCATCAGTGAGTCGTGGGGTGGAAACACCATATATTTT. It translates to CAISESWGGNTIYF.

The count of this clone is one. The rearrangement links TRBV9 to TRBJ1-6, with no clear D. The CDR3 has 13 residues. Germline assignment: CDR1 SGDLS and CDR2 YYNGEE. Trimming stripped 4 bases from V and 4 bases from J, with 6 bases between. CDR3 in amino acids: CASSRDYNSPLHF. The CDR3 DNA reads TGTGCCAGCAGCAGGGATTATAATTCACCCCTCCACTTT.

This clone was counted a single time. The chain recombines TRBV18 with TRBJ1-1, with D perhaps TRBD1 (5 bases). Germline CDR1 KGHSH, CDR2 LQKENI. V was pared by 6 bases and J by 0 bases, with 14 bases between. This CDR3 has 15 residues. CDR3 in amino acids: CASSRAGRMNTEAFF. Here the CDR3 DNA reads TGTGCCAGCTCCCGAGCAGGGCGCATGAACACTGAAGCTTTCTTT.

This clone has a handful of counts. The chain recombines TRBV6-1 with TRBJ1-1; D is uncertain. The CDR3 contains 14 residues. Between the trimmed V and J ends, which lost 2 bases and 1 base, there was a span of 8 bases. Germline CDR1 is MNHNS and CDR2 is SASEGT. CDR3 nucleotides: TGTGCCAGCAGTGAAATACGGGCGAACACTGAAGCTTTCTTT. Translated, it gives CASSEIRANTEAFF.

The V and J genes are TRBV14 and TRBJ2-3, with D uncertain. This CDR3 is 13 amino acids long. The germline V gene encodes CDR1 SGHDN and CDR2 FVKESK. V lost 0 bases and J lost 8, with 9 bases in between. In DNA, the CDR3 is TGTGCCAGCAGCCAAGATATTGGTGGTACGCAGTATTTT. It yields the protein CASSQDIGGTQYF.

Only one count was recorded for this clone. The genes are TRBV24-1 and TRBJ2-1; 9 positions agree with TRBD1. V was pared by 1 base and J by 16 bases, with 4 bases of the junction left unmatched. Germline assignment: CDR1 KGHDR and CDR2 SFDVKD. The CDR3 consists of 12 residues. The DNA of the CDR3 is TGTGCCACCAGTGATTTCGGGGACAGGGCCTTCTTC. This sequence encodes CATSDFGDRAFF.